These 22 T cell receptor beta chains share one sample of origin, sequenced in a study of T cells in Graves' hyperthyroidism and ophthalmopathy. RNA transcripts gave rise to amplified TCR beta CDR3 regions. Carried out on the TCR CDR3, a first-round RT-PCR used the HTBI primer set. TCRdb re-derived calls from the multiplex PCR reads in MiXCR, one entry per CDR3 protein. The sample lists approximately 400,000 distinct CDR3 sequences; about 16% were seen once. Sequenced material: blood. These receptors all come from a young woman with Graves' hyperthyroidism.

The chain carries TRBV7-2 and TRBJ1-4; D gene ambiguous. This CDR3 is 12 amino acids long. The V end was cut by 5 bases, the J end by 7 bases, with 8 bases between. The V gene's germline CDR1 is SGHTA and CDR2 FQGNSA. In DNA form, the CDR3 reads TGTGCCAGCAGCGGGCAGGCTGAAAAACTGTTTTTT. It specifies CASSGQAEKLFF.

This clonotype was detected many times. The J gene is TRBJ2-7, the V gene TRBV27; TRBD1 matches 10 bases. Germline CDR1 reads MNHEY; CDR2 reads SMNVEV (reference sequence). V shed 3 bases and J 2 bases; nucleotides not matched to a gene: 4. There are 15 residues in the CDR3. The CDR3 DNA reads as TGTGCCAGCAGTTTCGGAGGGACAGGGGCCTACGAGCAGTACTTC. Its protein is CASSFGGTGAYEQYF.

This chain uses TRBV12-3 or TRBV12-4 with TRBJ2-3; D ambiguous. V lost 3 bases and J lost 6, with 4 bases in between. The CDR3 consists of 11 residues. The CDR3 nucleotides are TGTGCCAGCAGTTTGATGGATACGCAGTATTTT. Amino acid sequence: CASSLMDTQYF.

The CDR3 coding sequence is TGTGCCAGCAGCTTAGGCTCTCTGGGACATTCCTCTGGGGCCAACGTCCTGACTTTC. Its protein is CASSLGSLGHSSGANVLTF. J is TRBJ2-6 and V is TRBV7-9; possible D gene TRBD1, 6 bases. Trimming cost V 1 base and J 0 bases, with 16 bases left between them. The CDR3 contains 19 residues. Germline V gene data show CDR1 as SEHNR and CDR2 as FQNEAQ (reference sequence).

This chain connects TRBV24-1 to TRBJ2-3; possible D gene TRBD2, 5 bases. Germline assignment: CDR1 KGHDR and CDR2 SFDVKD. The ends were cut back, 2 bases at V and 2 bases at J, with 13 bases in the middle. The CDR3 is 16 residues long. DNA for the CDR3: TGTGCCACCAGTGATTCGGGAACCTACCCCACAGATACGCAGTATTTT. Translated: CATSDSGTYPTDTQYF.

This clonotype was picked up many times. DNA of the CDR3: TGCAGTGCTAAAAGCGGGACTTCGGAGCAGTTCTTC. As protein: CSAKSGTSEQFF. This chain connects TRBV20-1 to TRBJ2-1, with 7 nucleotides matching TRBD2. CDR1 is DFQATT, CDR2 SNEGSKA, per germline (reference sequence). The CDR3 totals 12 residues. With V trimmed by 4 bases and J by 10 bases, 7 bases remained unmatched.

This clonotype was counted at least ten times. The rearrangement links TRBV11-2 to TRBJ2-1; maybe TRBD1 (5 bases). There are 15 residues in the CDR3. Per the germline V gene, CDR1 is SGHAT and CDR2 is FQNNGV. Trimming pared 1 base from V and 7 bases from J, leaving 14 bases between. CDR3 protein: CASSLARGPLNEQFF. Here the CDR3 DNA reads TGTGCCAGCAGCTTAGCTAGGGGCCCTCTAAATGAGCAGTTCTTC.

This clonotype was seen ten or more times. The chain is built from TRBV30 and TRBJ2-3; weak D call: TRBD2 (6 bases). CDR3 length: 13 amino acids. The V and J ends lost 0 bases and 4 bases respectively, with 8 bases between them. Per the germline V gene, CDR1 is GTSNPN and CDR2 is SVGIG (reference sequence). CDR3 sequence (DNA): TGTGCCTGGAGTGTAACGGGAGCAGATACGCAGTATTTT. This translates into CAWSVTGADTQYF.

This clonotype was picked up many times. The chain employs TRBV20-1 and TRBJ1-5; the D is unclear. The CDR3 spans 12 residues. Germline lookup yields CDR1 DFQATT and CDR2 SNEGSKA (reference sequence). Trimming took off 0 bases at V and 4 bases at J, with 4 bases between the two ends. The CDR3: CSARDGNQPQHF. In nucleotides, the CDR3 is TGCAGTGCTAGAGATGGGAATCAGCCCCAGCATTTT.

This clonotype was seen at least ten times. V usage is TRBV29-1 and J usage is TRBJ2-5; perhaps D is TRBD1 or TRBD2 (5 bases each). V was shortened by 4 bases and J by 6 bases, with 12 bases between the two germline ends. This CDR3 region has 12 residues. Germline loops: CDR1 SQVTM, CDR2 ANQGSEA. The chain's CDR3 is CSVAEGKQTQYF. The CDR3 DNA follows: TGCAGCGTTGCTGAGGGGAAGCAGACCCAGTACTTC.

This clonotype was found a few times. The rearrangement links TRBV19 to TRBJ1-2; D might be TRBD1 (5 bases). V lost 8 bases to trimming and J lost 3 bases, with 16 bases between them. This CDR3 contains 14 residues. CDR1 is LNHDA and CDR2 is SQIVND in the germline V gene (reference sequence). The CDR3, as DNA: TGTGCCAGTTCCTTCCCAGGGAGCTACTATGGCTACACCTTC. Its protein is CASSFPGSYYGYTF.

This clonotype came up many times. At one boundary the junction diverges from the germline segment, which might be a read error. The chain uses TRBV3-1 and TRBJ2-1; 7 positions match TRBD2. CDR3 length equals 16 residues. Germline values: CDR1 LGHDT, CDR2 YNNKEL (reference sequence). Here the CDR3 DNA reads TGTGCCAGCAGTCAAGGGGCGGGAGTGTCTTACAATGAGCAGTTCTTC. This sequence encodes CASSQGAGVSYNEQFF.

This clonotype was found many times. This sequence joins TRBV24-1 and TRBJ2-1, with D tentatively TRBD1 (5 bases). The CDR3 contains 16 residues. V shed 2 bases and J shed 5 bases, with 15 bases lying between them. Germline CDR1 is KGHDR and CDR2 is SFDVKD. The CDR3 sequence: CATSDSTAKTNNEQFF. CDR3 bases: TGTGCCACCAGTGATTCGACAGCGAAAACTAACAATGAGCAGTTCTTC.

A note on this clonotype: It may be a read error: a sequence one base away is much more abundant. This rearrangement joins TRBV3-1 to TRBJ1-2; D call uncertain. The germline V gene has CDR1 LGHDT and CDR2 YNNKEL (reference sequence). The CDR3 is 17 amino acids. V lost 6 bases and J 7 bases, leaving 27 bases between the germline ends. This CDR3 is CASSPLNQGTGVCGYTF. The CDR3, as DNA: TGTGCCAGCAGTCCCCTCAATCAAGGCACCGGGGTGTGTGGCTACACCTTC. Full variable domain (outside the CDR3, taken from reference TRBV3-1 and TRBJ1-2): DTAVSQTPKYLVTQMGNDKSIKCEQNLGHDTMYWYKQDSKKFLKIMFSYNNKELIINETVPNRFSPKSPDKAHLNLHINSLELGDSAVYFCASSPLNQGTGVCGYTFGSGTRLTVV.

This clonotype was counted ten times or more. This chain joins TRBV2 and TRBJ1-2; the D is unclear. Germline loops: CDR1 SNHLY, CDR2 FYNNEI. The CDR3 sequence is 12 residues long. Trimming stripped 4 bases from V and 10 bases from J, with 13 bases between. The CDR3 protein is CASSVGNRFYTF. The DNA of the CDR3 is TGTGCCAGCAGTGTGGGGAACCGGTTCTACACCTTC.

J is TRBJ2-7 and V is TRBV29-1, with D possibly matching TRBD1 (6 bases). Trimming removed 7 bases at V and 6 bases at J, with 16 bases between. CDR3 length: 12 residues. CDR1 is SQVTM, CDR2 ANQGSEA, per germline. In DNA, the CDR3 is TGCAGCGCAACGCAACAGGGACGCGAGCAGTACTTC. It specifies CSATQQGREQYF.

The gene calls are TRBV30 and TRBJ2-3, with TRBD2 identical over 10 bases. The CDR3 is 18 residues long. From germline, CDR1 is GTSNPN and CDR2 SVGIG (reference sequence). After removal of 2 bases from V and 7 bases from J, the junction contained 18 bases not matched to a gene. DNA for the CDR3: TGTGCCTGGAGTCCGCTACCGGGGCTAGCGGGAGAGTTGAATACGCAGTATTTT. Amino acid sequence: CAWSPLPGLAGELNTQYF.

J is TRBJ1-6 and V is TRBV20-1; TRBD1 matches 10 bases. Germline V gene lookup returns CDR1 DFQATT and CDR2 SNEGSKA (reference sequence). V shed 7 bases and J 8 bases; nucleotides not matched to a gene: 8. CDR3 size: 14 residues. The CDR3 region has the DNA TGCAGTGTGAGGGACAGGGGCTCGGATTCACCCCTCCACTTT. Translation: CSVRDRGSDSPLHF.

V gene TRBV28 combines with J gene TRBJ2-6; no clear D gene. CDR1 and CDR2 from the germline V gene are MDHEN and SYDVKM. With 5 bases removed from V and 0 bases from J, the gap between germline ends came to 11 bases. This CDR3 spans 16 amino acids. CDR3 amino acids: CASSLSPGSGANVLTF. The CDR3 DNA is TGTGCCAGCAGTCTGAGTCCGGGCTCTGGGGCCAACGTCCTGACTTTC.

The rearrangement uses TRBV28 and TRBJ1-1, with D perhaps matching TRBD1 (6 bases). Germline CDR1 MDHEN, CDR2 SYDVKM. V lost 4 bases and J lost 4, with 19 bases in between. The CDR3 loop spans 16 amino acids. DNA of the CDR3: TGTGCCAGCAGTTACGAACAGGGTCCTGGGGCCACTGAAGCTTTCTTT. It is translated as CASSYEQGPGATEAFF.

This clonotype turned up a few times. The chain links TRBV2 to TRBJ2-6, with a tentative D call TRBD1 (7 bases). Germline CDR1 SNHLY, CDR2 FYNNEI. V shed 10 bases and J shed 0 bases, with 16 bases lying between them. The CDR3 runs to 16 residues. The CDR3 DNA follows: TGTGCCACATCAGGGGGGCTTCCCTCTGGGGCCAACGTCCTGACTTTC. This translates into CATSGGLPSGANVLTF.

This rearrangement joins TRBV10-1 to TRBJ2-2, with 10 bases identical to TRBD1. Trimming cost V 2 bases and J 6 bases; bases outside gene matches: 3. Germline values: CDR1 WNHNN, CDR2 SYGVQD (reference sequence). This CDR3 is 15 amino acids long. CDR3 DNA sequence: TGCGCCAGCAGTGAGGGGACAGGGGTCGCCGGGGAGCTGTTTTTT. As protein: CASSEGTGVAGELFF.